Listed here is a single TCR beta chain. The antigen is unknown. Trimming took 3 bases from V and 6 from J, leaving 8 bases between them. This CDR3 has 13 residues. Germline V CDR1 and CDR2: LGHDT, YNNKEL (reference sequence). Pooling was applied to second doses at about 4 or about 12 weeks. This sample is drawn from a study of T cell responses to AZD1222 COVID-19 vaccine. Findings and caveats of the study: Seropositive at baseline were only a handful of AZD1222 recipients.

Generated by immunoSEQ multiplex PCR, the TCRdb table keeps only in-frame clones and is missing some. The data show 40,000 to 55,000 clones, 65% to 90% seen once. The sequence derives from an adult who received the AZD1222 COVID-19 vaccine. The source was peripheral blood, collected 28 days after the second AZD1222 dose. The genes are TRBV3-1 (or the pseudogene TRBV3-2) and TRBJ2-2; no firm D call. This chain's CDR3 is CASSHITPGELFF. The CDR3 nucleotides read TGTGCCAGCAGCCACATTACCCCCGGGGAGCTGTTTTTT.